This T cell receptor beta chain was captured by sequencing in a study of blood T cell repertoires in COVID-19. Here immunoSEQ multiplex PCR was the method, and the copy in TCRdb shows in-frame clones only, minus some. The table records hundreds of thousands of clones, about 83% of them present only once. The CDR3 loop spans 16 amino acids. Germline CDR1 LGHNA, CDR2 YSLEER. V lost 4 bases and J lost 7; bases outside the gene matches: 8. Participants, roughly 18 to 100 years old, spanned approximately 26 US areas. Cohorts were determined from participant-reported clinical history. Symptom resolution, clearance, or two negative PCRs marked the recovered donors of Cohort 3.

Sequenced material: PBMCs or T cells enriched from blood (not recorded which). The sequence came from a woman in her thirties or forties who had recovered from COVID-19. The genes are TRBV4-3 and TRBJ2-1; 12 bases agree with TRBD2. The CDR3 sequence is CASSLRLAGVWNEQFF. CDR3 nucleotide sequence: TGCGCCAGCAGCCTTCGACTAGCGGGAGTTTGGAATGAGCAGTTCTTC.